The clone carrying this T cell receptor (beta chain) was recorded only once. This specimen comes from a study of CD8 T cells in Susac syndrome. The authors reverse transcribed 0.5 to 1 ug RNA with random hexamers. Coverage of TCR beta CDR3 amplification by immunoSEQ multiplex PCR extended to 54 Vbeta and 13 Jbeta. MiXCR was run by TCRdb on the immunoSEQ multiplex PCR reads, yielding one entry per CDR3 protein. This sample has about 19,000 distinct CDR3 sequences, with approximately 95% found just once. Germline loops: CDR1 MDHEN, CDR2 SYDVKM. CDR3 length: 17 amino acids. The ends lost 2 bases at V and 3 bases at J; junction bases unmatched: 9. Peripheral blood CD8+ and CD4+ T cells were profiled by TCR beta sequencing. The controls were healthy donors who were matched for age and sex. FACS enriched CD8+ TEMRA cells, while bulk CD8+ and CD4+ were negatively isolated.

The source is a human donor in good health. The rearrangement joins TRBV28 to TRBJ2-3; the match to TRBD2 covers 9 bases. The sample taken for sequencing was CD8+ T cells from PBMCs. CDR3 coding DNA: TGTGCCAGCAGTTTACTGTCTAGCGGGATGGTGACAGATACGCAGTATTTT. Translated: CASSLLSSGMVTDTQYF.